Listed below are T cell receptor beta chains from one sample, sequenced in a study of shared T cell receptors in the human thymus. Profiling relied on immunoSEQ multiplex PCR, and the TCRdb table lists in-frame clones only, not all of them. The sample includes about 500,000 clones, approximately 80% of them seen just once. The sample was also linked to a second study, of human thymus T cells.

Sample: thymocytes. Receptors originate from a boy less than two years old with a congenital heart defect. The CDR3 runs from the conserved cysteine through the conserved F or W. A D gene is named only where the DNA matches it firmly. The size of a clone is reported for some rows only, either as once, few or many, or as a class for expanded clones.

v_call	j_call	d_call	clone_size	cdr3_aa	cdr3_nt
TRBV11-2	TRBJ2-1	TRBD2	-	CASSFCGRHNEQFF	TGTGCCAGCAGCTTCTGCGGGAGGCACAATGAGCAGTTCTTC
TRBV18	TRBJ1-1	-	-	CASSPSRSQGNMNTEAFF	TGTGCCAGCTCACCATCCCGTTCGCAGGGGAACATGAACACTGAAGCTTTCTTT
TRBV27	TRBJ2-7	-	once	CASSLYTPRGWSSGSYEQYF	TGTGCCAGCAGTTTATATACCCCGCGCGGGTGGAGTAGCGGATCCTACGAGCAGTACTTC
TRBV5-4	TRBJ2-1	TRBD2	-	CASSMPGDSGLYNEQFF	TGTGCCAGCAGCATGCCCGGTGATAGCGGGCTATACAATGAGCAGTTCTTC
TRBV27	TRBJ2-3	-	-	CASSFSREKGTDTQYF	TGTGCCAGCAGTTTTTCACGGGAGAAGGGCACAGATACGCAGTATTTT
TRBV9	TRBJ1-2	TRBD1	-	CASSELDREKSGGYTF	TGTGCCAGCAGCGAGTTGGACAGGGAAAAGTCGGGAGGCTACACCTTC
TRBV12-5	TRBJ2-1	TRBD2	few	CASGGTSGSYNEQFF	TGTGCTAGTGGTGGGACTAGCGGTTCCTACAATGAGCAGTTCTTC
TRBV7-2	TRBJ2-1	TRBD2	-	CASSLVAGEYNEQFF	TGTGCCAGCAGCTTAGTTGCGGGAGAATATAATGAGCAGTTCTTC
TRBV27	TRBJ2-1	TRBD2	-	CASTSGDTEQFF	TGTGCCAGCACTAGCGGGGACACTGAGCAGTTCTTC
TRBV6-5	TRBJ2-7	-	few	CASSYSLGTYEQYF	TGTGCCAGCAGTTACTCTCTAGGGACATACGAGCAGTACTTC